This paragraph reports one T cell receptor (beta chain). Generated by immunoSEQ multiplex PCR, the TCRdb table keeps only in-frame clones and is missing some. The table lists approximately 320,000 clones, more than 90% of them singletons. This record belongs to a study of blood T cell repertoires in COVID-19. With V trimmed by 2 bases and J by 7 bases, 10 bases remained unmatched. The length of the CDR3 is 16 residues. Germline V gives CDR1 SGHTA, CDR2 FQGNSA. V gene TRBV7-2 combines with J gene TRBJ2-3, with 9 bases lining up with TRBD2. This TCR was sampled from a man aged 60-69 years who had recovered from COVID-19. The sample consisted of PBMCs or T cells enriched from blood (not recorded which). The CDR3 DNA reads as TGTGCCAGCAGCTTACACCCCCCGGGACTAGCATATACGCAGTATTTT. Its translation: CASSLHPPGLAYTQYF.